These 18 T cell receptor beta chains originate from one sample sequenced in a study of blood T cell repertoires in COVID-19. Libraries were prepared by immunoSEQ multiplex PCR; TCRdb keeps only in-frame clonotypes and omits some of them. Of approximately 46,000 clones listed, roughly 74% are singletons. Sequencing input: peripheral blood. Every receptor here comes from a man aged 80 or over with acute or convalescent COVID-19.

This chain links TRBV6-5 with TRBJ2-7, with 7 bases fitting TRBD2. Trimming took 2 bases from V and 6 from J; bases not matched to a gene: 10. This CDR3 contains 15 residues. Per the germline V gene, CDR1 is MNHEY and CDR2 is SVGAGI. CDR3 sequence (DNA): TGTGCCAGCAGTTACGGGGCGGGAGCCCCTGGCGAGCAGTACTTC. Protein sequence: CASSYGAGAPGEQYF.

The chain couples TRBV7-9 to TRBJ2-7; D not resolved. The CDR3 loop spans 12 amino acids. Deletions cut 6 bases from V and 3 bases from J, with 9 bases between. The germline V gene encodes CDR1 SEHNR and CDR2 FQNEAQ (reference sequence). The CDR3 DNA follows: TGTGCCAGCAGTTTCCTATACTACGAGCAGTACTTC. Translation gives CASSFLYYEQYF.

This clone has only a few counts. The CDR3 DNA sequence: TGTGCCAGCATATCACAGAATCTCTATGGCTACACCTTC. This gives the protein CASISQNLYGYTF. The chain links TRBV28 to TRBJ1-2; D is uncertain. V dropped 7 bases and J dropped 4 bases, with 13 bases sitting between them. Germline V gene lookup returns CDR1 MDHEN and CDR2 SYDVKM. CDR3 length equals 13 residues.

This chain connects TRBV30 to TRBJ2-1, with 7 bases identical to TRBD1. The CDR3 is made up of 12 amino acids. The trim removed 5 bases at V and 7 bases at J, leaving 5 bases unmatched. Germline V gene sequence: CDR1 GTSNPN, CDR2 SVGIG (reference sequence). CDR3 loop: CAWQQGSNEQFF. CDR3 DNA sequence: TGTGCCTGGCAACAGGGGAGTAATGAGCAGTTCTTC.

This chain uses TRBV6-1 with TRBJ1-5; the match to TRBD1 covers 7 bases. This CDR3 comprises 15 residues. CDR1 is MNHNS and CDR2 is SASEGT in the germline V gene. Trimming at V came to 3 bases and at J to 9 bases, leaving 11 bases not matched to a gene. DNA of the CDR3: TGTGCCAGCAGTGACCAGACAGGGCGCAATAGGCCCCAGCATTTT. Residues: CASSDQTGRNRPQHF.

This chain uses TRBV2 with TRBJ2-7; perhaps TRBD1 as D (5 bases). CDR1 and CDR2 (germline): SNHLY, FYNNEI. The CDR3 loop spans 15 amino acids. V was cut by 3 bases and J by 2 bases, with 14 bases left in between. CDR3 loop: CASSDRGRMAYEQYF. CDR3 DNA: TGTGCCAGCAGTGATAGGGGAAGGATGGCCTACGAGCAGTACTTC.

This chain links TRBV28 with TRBJ1-2, with a possible D match to TRBD1 (6 bases). V lost 8 bases to trimming and J lost 8 bases, with 12 bases between them. Germline V CDR1 and CDR2: MDHEN, SYDVKM. The CDR3 loop spans 11 amino acids. The CDR3 here is CASATGLGYTF. The CDR3 coding sequence is TGTGCCAGCGCTACAGGGTTGGGCTACACCTTC.

This chain joins TRBV14 and TRBJ1-1; 7 positions match TRBD1. Trimming cost V 4 bases and J 12 bases; bases outside gene matches: 11. The CDR3 spans 13 residues. Germline CDR1 reads SGHDN; CDR2 reads FVKESK. CDR3 coding DNA: TGTGCCAGCAGCCTCTTTCGACAGGGCCACCCTTTCTTT. Its translation is CASSLFRQGHPFF.

The chain carries TRBV7-9 and TRBJ2-1; D possibly corresponds to TRBD2 (6 bases). V lost 2 bases and J lost 2, with 10 bases in between. The CDR3 has 15 amino acids. Germline V gene sequence: CDR1 SEHNR, CDR2 FQNEAQ (reference sequence). CDR3 amino acids: CASSLMLATYNEQFF. CDR3 DNA sequence: TGTGCCAGCAGCTTAATGCTAGCGACCTACAATGAGCAGTTCTTC.

This sequence joins TRBV30 and TRBJ1-3; 7 bases match TRBD1. This CDR3 is 11 amino acids long. V trimming: 3 bases; J trimming: 7 bases; junction bases outside the gene matches: 0. Germline V gene sequence: CDR1 GTSNPN, CDR2 SVGIG (reference sequence). In DNA form, the CDR3 reads TGTGCCTGGAGGACAGGGAACACCATATATTTT. Amino acid sequence: CAWRTGNTIYF. The full variable domain, with the rest looked up from reference TRBV30 and TRBJ1-3, is SQTIHQWPATLVQPVGSPLSLECTVEGTSNPNLYWYRQAAGRGLQLLFYSVGIGQISSEVPQNLSASRPQDRQFILSSKKLLLSDSGFYLCAWRTGNTIYFGEGSWLTVV.

The chain is built from TRBV7-8 and TRBJ2-1, with D tentatively TRBD2 (6 bases). Trimming cost V 6 bases and J 5 bases, with 14 bases left between them. The CDR3 has 14 residues. CDR1 is SGHVS and CDR2 is FQNEAQ in the germline V gene. CDR3 region: CASSRSSANNEQFF. CDR3 bases: TGTGCCAGCAGTAGGTCTAGCGCCAACAATGAGCAGTTCTTC.

The chain carries TRBV28 and TRBJ2-1; D is perhaps TRBD2 (6 bases). Germline V CDR1 and CDR2: MDHEN, SYDVKM. Trimming took off 2 bases at V and 2 bases at J, with 7 bases between the two ends. The CDR3 has 14 amino acids. The CDR3 nucleotides are TGTGCCAGCAGTTTAGGCGGGACCTACAATGAGCAGTTCTTC. It yields the protein CASSLGGTYNEQFF.

The chain links TRBV28 to TRBJ2-6, with D possibly being TRBD2 (6 bases). The CDR3 consists of 16 residues. Trimming stripped 6 bases from V and 0 bases from J, with 12 bases between. CDR1 and CDR2 from the germline V gene are MDHEN and SYDVKM. The CDR3 reads CASRPGLRSGANVLTF. The CDR3 DNA is TGTGCCAGCAGGCCGGGACTGCGCTCTGGGGCCAACGTCCTGACTTTC.

The V gene is TRBV18, the J gene TRBJ2-5; D might be TRBD1 (5 bases). Germline V gene lookup returns CDR1 KGHSH and CDR2 LQKENI. The germline V and J ends were trimmed by 4 bases and 0 bases, with 9 bases remaining between them. This CDR3 is built from 14 residues. Here the CDR3 DNA reads TGTGCCAGCTCACATACAGGCCACCAAGAGACCCAGTACTTC. Translation gives CASSHTGHQETQYF.

V usage is TRBV5-4 and J usage is TRBJ2-7; D might be TRBD1 (6 bases). Trimming cost V 2 bases and J 6 bases, with 12 bases left between them. The germline V gene has CDR1 SGHNT and CDR2 YYREEE (reference sequence). The CDR3 contains 13 residues. As DNA, the CDR3 is TGTGCCAGCAGCTTTCAGGGGCTCAGCGAGCAGTACTTC. Translating gives CASSFQGLSEQYF.

CDR3 bases: TGTGCCAGCAGCGGGACTAGCGGGAGGGGAGAGACCCAGTACTTC. It codes for CASSGTSGRGETQYF. This chain links TRBV6-6 with TRBJ2-5; 16 bases are a match to TRBD2. J gave up 4 bases and V 6 bases, and 2 bases lay outside the gene matches. CDR1 and CDR2 from the germline V gene are MNHNY and SVGAGI (reference sequence). The CDR3 contains 15 residues.

This sequence joins TRBV5-1 and TRBJ2-5, with 11 bases that match TRBD2. In germline, CDR1 is SGHRS, CDR2 YFSETQ. CDR3 length: 16 residues. The ends lost 0 bases at V and 4 bases at J; junction bases unmatched: 5. The DNA for the CDR3 is TGCGCCAGCAGCTTGGCGGGACTAGCGGCCGGAGAGACCCAGTACTTC. It yields the protein CASSLAGLAAGETQYF.

The rearrangement joins TRBV5-6 to TRBJ2-2; possibly TRBD1 for D (5 bases). V lost 4 bases and J lost 1, with 14 bases in between. The CDR3 sequence is 16 residues long. Germline assignment: CDR1 SGHDT and CDR2 YYEEEE. Here the CDR3 reads CASSPGHIKNTGELFF. The CDR3 nucleotides read TGTGCCAGCAGCCCCGGACACATTAAGAACACCGGGGAGCTGTTTTTT.